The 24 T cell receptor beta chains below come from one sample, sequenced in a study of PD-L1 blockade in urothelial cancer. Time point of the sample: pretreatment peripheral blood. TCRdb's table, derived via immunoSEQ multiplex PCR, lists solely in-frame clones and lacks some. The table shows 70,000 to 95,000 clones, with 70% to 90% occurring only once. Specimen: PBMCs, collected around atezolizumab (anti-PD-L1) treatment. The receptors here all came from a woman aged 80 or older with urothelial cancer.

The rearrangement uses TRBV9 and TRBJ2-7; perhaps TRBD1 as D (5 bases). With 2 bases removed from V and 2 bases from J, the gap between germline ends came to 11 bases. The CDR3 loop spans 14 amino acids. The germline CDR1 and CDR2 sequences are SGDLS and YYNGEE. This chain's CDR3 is CASSVDSGPYEQYF. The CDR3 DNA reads TGTGCCAGCAGCGTTGACAGTGGTCCCTACGAGCAGTACTTC.

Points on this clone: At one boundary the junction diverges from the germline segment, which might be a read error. CDR3: CASSVAGTGPKNLF. CDR3 sequence (DNA): TGTGCCAGCAGCGTCGCCGGGACAGGGCCAAAAAACCTCTTC. The V gene is TRBV2, the J gene TRBJ1-2; 9 bases map to TRBD1. The CDR3 runs to 14 residues. The V gene's germline CDR1 is SNHLY and CDR2 FYNNEI.

The CDR3 region is CASESTGSDTQYF. CDR3 bases: TGTGCCAGTGAGTCGACTGGCTCAGATACGCAGTATTTT. The chain uses TRBV7-2 and TRBJ2-3; no firm D call. Trimming stripped 9 bases from V and 4 bases from J, with 14 bases between. The CDR3 covers 13 residues. Germline-derived CDR1 and CDR2 are SGHTA and FQGNSA.

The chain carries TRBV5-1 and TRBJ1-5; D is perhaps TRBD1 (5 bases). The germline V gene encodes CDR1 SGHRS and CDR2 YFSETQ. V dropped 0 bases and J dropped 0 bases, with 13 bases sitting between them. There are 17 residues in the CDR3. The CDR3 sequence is CASSLGSGDYSNQPQHF. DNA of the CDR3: TGCGCCAGCAGCTTGGGGAGCGGGGACTATAGCAATCAGCCCCAGCATTTT.

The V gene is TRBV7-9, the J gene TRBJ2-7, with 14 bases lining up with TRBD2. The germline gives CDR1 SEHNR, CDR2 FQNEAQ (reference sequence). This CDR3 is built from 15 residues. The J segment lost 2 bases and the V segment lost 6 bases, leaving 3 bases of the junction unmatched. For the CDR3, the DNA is TGTGCCAGCAGTCCGACTAGCGGGAGGGCCTACGAGCAGTACTTC. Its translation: CASSPTSGRAYEQYF.

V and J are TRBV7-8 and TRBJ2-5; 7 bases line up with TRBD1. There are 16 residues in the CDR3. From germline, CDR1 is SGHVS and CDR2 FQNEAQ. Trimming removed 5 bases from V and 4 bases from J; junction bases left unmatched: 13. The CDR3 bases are TGTGCCAGCAGCCCACGACAGGGCAGGCAAGGAGAGACCCAGTACTTC. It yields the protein CASSPRQGRQGETQYF.

The CDR3 DNA sequence: TGTGCCAGCAGCTTGGCCGCAGGCTATGGCTACACCTTC. This codes for CASSLAAGYGYTF. The chain couples TRBV5-6 to TRBJ1-2; D not certain. V was clipped by 0 bases and J by 4 bases, with 7 bases between them. Germline loops: CDR1 SGHDT, CDR2 YYEEEE. This CDR3 spans 13 amino acids.

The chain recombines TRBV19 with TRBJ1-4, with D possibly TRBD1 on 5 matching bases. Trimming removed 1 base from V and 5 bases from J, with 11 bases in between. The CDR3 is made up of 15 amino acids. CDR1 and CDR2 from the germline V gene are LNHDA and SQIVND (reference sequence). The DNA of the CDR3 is TGTGCCAGTAGTATAGGAACAGGCCCGAATGAAAAACTGTTTTTT. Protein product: CASSIGTGPNEKLFF.

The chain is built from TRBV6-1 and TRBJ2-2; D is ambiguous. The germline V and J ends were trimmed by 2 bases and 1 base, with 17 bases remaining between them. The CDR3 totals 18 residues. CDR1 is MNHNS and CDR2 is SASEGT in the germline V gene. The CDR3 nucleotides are TGTGCCAGCAGTGAATTGTCAGTGGGCCCAGGGAACACCGGGGAGCTGTTTTTT. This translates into CASSELSVGPGNTGELFF.

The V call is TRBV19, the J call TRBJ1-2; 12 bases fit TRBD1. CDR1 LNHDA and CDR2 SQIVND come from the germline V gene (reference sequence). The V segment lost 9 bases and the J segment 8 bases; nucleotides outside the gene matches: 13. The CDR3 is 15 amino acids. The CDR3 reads CASGTPGQGAEGYTF. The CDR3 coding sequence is TGTGCCAGCGGAACTCCGGGACAGGGGGCGGAGGGCTACACCTTC.

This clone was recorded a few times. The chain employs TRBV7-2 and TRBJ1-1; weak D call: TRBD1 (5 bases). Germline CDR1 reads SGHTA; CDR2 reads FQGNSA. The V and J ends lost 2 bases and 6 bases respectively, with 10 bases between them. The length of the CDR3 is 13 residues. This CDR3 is CASSLSRVSEAFF. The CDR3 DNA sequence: TGTGCCAGCAGCTTATCCAGGGTATCTGAAGCTTTCTTT.

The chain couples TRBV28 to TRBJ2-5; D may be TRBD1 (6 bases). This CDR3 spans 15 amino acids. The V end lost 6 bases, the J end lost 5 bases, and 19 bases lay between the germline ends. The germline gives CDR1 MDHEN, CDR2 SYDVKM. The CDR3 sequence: CASSSHSGAGETQYF. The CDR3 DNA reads TGTGCCAGCAGCAGCCACTCAGGGGCAGGGGAGACCCAGTACTTC.

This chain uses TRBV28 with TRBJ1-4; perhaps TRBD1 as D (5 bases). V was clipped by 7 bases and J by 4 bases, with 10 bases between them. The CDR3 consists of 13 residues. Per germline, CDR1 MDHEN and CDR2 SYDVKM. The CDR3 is CASKSGINEKLFF. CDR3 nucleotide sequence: TGTGCCAGCAAGTCAGGGATTAATGAAAAACTGTTTTTT.

The CDR3 is CASSLEGNYGYTF. The CDR3 DNA reads as TGTGCCAGCAGCTTGGAGGGGAACTATGGCTACACCTTC. The rearrangement links TRBV5-4 to TRBJ1-2, with D perhaps matching TRBD1 (5 bases). Trimming took off 0 bases at V and 2 bases at J, with 5 bases between the two ends. Germline V lookup: CDR1 SGHNT, CDR2 YYREEE (reference sequence). This CDR3 is 13 amino acids long.

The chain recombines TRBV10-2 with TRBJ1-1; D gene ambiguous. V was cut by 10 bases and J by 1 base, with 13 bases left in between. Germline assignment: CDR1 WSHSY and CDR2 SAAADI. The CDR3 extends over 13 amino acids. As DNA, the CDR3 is TGCGCCACCGCCCTGAGAGGGAACACTGAAGCTTTCTTT. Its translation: CATALRGNTEAFF.

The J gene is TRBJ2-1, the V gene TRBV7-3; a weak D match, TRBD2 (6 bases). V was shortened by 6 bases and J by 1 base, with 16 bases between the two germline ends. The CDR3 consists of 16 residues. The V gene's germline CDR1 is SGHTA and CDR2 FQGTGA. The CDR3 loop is CASSPDGGRSYNEQFF. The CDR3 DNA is TGTGCCAGCAGTCCTGACGGGGGAAGGTCCTACAATGAGCAGTTCTTC.

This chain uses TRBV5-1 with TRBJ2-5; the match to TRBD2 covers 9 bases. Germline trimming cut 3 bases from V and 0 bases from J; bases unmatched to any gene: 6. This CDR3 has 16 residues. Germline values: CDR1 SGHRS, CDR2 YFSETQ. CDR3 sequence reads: CASSSGLAGYQETQYF. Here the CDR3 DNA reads TGCGCCAGCAGCTCGGGACTAGCCGGGTACCAAGAGACCCAGTACTTC. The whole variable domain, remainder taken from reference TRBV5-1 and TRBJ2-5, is KAGVTQTPRYLIKTRGQQVTLSCSPISGHRSVSWYQQTPGQGLQFLFEYFSETQRNKGNFPGRFSGRQFSNSRSEMNVSTLELGDSALYLCASSSGLAGYQETQYFGPGTRLLVL.

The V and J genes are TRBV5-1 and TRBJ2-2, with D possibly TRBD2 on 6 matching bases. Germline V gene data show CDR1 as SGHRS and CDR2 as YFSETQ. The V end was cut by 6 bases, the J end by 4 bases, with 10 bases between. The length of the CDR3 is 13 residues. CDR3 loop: CASTGSGTGELFF. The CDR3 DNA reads TGCGCCAGCACCGGGAGTGGCACCGGGGAGCTGTTTTTT.

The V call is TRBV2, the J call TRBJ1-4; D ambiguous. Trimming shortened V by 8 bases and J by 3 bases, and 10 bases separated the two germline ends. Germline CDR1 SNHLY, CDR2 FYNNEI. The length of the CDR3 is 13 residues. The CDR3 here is CASSGLSNEKLFF. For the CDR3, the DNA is TGTGCCAGCTCCGGACTGTCTAATGAAAAACTGTTTTTT.

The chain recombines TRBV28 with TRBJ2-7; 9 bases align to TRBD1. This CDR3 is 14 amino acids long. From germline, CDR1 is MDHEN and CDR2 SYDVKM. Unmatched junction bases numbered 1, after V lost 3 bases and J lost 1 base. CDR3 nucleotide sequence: TGTGCCAGCAGTTTGACAGGGGGATCCTACGAGCAGTACTTC. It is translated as CASSLTGGSYEQYF.

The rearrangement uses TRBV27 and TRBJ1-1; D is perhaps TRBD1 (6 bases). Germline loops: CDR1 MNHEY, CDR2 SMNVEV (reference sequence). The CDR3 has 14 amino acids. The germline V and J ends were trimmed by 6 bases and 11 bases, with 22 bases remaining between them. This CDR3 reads CASRLAGQLGEAFF. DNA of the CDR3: TGTGCCAGCAGATTAGCTGGACAGCTAGGTGAGGCTTTCTTT.

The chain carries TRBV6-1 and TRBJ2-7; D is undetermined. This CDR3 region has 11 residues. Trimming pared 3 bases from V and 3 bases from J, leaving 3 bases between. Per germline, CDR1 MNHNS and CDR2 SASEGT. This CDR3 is CASSDFYEQYF. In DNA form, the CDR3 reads TGTGCCAGCAGTGACTTCTACGAGCAGTACTTC.

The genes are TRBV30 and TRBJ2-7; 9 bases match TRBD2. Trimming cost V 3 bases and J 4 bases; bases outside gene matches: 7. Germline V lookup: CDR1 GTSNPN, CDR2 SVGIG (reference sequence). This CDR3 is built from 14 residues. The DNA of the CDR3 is TGTGCCTGGAGCTCACTAGCGGGCGTATACGAGCAGTACTTC. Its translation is CAWSSLAGVYEQYF.

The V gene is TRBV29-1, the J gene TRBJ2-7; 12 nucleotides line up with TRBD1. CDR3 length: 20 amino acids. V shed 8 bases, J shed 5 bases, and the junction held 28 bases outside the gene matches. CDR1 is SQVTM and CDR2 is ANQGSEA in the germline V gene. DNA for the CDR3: TGCAGCAAAATACCCCCCCCGGAGGGAAGTTCGGGGGACAGGGGGCACGAGCAGTACTTC. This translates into CSKIPPPEGSSGDRGHEQYF.